These T cell receptor beta chains were read from a single sample in a study of shared clonotypes between healthy human individuals. Clones were read by immunoSEQ multiplex PCR, and TCRdb kept only the in-frame ones, dropping some. The sample records 2,500,000 or so clones, roughly 93% being singletons. Sequenced material: naive CD4+ T cells from PBMCs. Receptors originate from a man aged 18 to 30 in good health. Some clones in this sample may be carry-over from other donors' samples. Each CDR3 is given with its conserved first and last residue. The order of the fields is clone size, D gene, J gene, V gene, CDR3 protein, CDR3 DNA. D genes are given only for firm matches. Expanded clones are given a class, and other clones once, few, many or no size at all.

.	TRBD1	TRBJ1-3	TRBV4-1	CASSLRDRAGNTIYF	TGCGCCAGCAGCCTCCGGGACAGAGCTGGAAACACCATATATTTT
.	TRBD1	TRBJ2-7	TRBV10-3	CAISDPGTGLYEQYF	TGTGCCATCAGTGACCCCGGGACAGGGCTTTACGAGCAGTACTTC
.	TRBD1	TRBJ2-1	TRBV6-1	CATNRDRVYNEQFF	TGTGCCACCAACCGGGACAGGGTCTACAATGAGCAGTTCTTC
.	TRBD1	TRBJ2-7	TRBV7-2	CASSLSTGAGEQYF	TGTGCCAGCAGCTTAAGTACAGGGGCTGGCGAGCAGTACTTC
.	.	TRBJ2-1	TRBV15	CATSRAGGVRANEQFF	TGTGCCACCAGCAGAGCAGGAGGGGTGAGGGCCAATGAGCAGTTCTTC
.	.	TRBJ2-1	TRBV30	CAWSNRGGEQFF	TGTGCCTGGAGTAATAGGGGGGGTGAGCAGTTCTTC
few	.	TRBJ1-1	TRBV10-3	CAISWTGNTEAFF	TGTGCCATCAGTTGGACGGGGAACACTGAAGCTTTCTTT
.	.	TRBJ2-2	TRBV5-1	CASSLKANTGTGELFF	TGCGCCAGCAGCTTGAAGGCGAATACCGGCACCGGGGAGCTGTTTTTT
.	.	TRBJ1-5	TRBV7-2	CASSPPGQPQHF	TGTGCCAGCAGCCCACCAGGCCAGCCCCAGCATTTT
.	.	TRBJ2-3	TRBV13	CASSPVRPGGADTQYF	TGTGCCAGCAGCCCTGTAAGGCCCGGCGGGGCAGATACGCAGTATTTT
few	TRBD1	TRBJ2-1	TRBV29-1	CSVEGQGSYNEQFF	TGCAGCGTTGAGGGACAGGGGTCCTACAATGAGCAGTTCTTC